There are a few counts of the clone carrying this T cell receptor (beta chain). Its matching antigen is unknown. No DNA is shown, since the ends of the CDR3 on it are uncertain; the CDR3 is the one TCRdb lists. This sample was included in a study of blood T cells in healthy people across ages. The study, taken as a whole, reports: Per million T cells, TCR beta diversity dropped about linearly as age rose. It was not known whether donors were CMV positive (a possible confounder of expanded clonotype changes).

Then a second PCR, running about 6 to 12 cycles, was carried out with a sample-barcoded 5' primer and a J-beta primer mix. Sequencing of every sample gave 2.5 million or more CDR3-containing paired-end reads. Via MiXCR, TCRdb re-called the 5' RACE reads, giving one row per CDR3 protein. Of about 1.6 million distinct CDR3 sequences listed, approximately 32% are singletons. The CDR3 contains 18 residues when both ends are counted. The rearrangement joins TRBV7-5 to TRBJ2-3; the D call TRBD1 from the table was never checked on the DNA. TRBV7-5 is an annotated pseudogene. Sequencing was carried out using blood. This receptor was identified in a woman aged 25 to 45 in good health. CDR3 sequence: CISVSEAQNRGRTDTQYF.